This T cell receptor beta chain is drawn from a study of cytomegalovirus exposure and HLA in healthy donors (dated by TCRdb to 2015 to 2018). For context, the study as a whole: According to a later analysis, the 100 to 150 validation repertoires were produced on the same platform as the 666 repertoires of the first cohort. A separate validation cohort of 100 to 150 different subjects was used in addition to the approximately 700-subject first cohort. To predict cytomegalovirus infection status, the study brought together high-throughput TCR immunosequencing, statistical association of individual TCRs with disease status, and machine learning. The study was designed to test whether signatures of past pathogen exposure could be identified by cataloging public T cell receptors.

The donors belonged to the validation cohort of 120 subjects, which was separate from the approximately 700-subject first cohort. On this clone itself: It has no known antigen specificity. The input lacks base qualities; no much larger clone sits a single base away.

The cysteine opens and the phenylalanine closes a CDR3 of 13 amino acids. The retained sequence is limited to the CDR3, 39 bases, with the frame set at the first base. Trimming leaves V shorter by 5 bases and J shorter by 2 bases, with the junction holding 2 bases beyond the gene matches. The CDR1 and CDR2 encoded by the germline V gene are SGHTA and FQGNSA. The library was prepared using the immunoSEQ multiplex PCR assay. Processing in the source paper ran as follows. A statistical classification framework was built to diagnose cytomegalovirus status from the catalog of TCR beta chain sequences. As stored in TCRdb, this immuneACCESS dataset retains in-frame rearrangements with V and J assigned. A fraction of the clones does not appear; measured against another copy, unresolved V genes explain less than half of the discrepancy, and the remainder lacks a known reason. V, J and clone size reflect that table, while D and trimming were determined from the DNA. The sample table holds around 400,000 clones, of which approximately 90% were seen once. The leading ten clones occupy approximately 0.86% of the sample.

What the research found in general, with its limitations: In the study, some 160 TCR beta chains were listed as associated with cytomegalovirus. A later analysis lacked HLA typing for the validation cohort, so it scored co-occurrence in that cohort across all 120 or so repertoires. Subsequent analysis determined that TCRs grouped into clusters in the first cohort also showed a tendency toward co-occurrence across the roughly 110 validation repertoires, and 85% to 95% of cluster scores exceeded 0. The classifier was reported to diagnose cytomegalovirus status with high specificity and sensitivity in both the original and validation cohorts. Across donors, most TCR sequences were observed very rarely, whereas some public TCRs were present in many individuals. According to the authors, the approach could potentially be generalized to other disease states and immunological phenotypes. A few of the identified cytomegalovirus-associated TCR beta chains were confirmed in vitro to be specific for cytomegalovirus antigens.

The sample was PBMCs. Recombination linked TRBV7-2 to TRBJ1-2; TRBD1 aligns with 7 central bases. This sequence was found in a woman younger than 35 in good health and CMV-seronegative. In nucleotides, the sequence is TGTGCCAGCAGCCCGACAGGGAACTATGGCTACACCTTC. This codes for CASSPTGNYGYTF.